The 21 T cell receptor beta chains listed next were all sequenced from one sample in a study of blood T cell repertoires in COVID-19. The repertoire was sequenced with immunoSEQ multiplex PCR; TCRdb's copy has only in-frame clones and lacks some. The sample consists of some 29,000 clones, around three quarters of them appearing once. Sequencing used peripheral blood. These receptors all come from a man aged 70 or older with acute or convalescent COVID-19.

V usage is TRBV3-1 (or the pseudogene TRBV3-2) and J usage is TRBJ2-5, with D unclear. V was cut by 4 bases and J by 3 bases, with 18 bases left in between. CDR3 length: 16 residues. Germline V CDR1 and CDR2: LGHDT, YNNKEL (reference sequence). For the CDR3, the DNA is TGTGCCAGCAGCCCGCCTTTTTCCGTCGAGGAAGAGACCCAGTACTTC. It encodes CASSPPFSVEEETQYF.

V usage is TRBV7-9 and J usage is TRBJ1-4; D is possibly TRBD1 (5 bases). This CDR3 spans 14 amino acids. The V gene's germline CDR1 is SEHNR and CDR2 FQNEAQ (reference sequence). The V gene lost 2 bases and the J gene lost 4 bases, with 8 bases spanning the gap. The DNA of the CDR3 is TGTGCCAGCAGCTTAATCAGGGATAATGAAAAACTGTTTTTT. Translation gives CASSLIRDNEKLFF.

The V call is TRBV6-5, the J call TRBJ1-2; 7 bases map to TRBD1. The trim removed 7 bases at V and 6 bases at J, leaving 11 bases unmatched. The germline gives CDR1 MNHEY, CDR2 SVGAGI. The CDR3 is 14 residues long. CDR3 residues: CASKTDRDGHGYTF. As DNA, the CDR3 is TGTGCCAGCAAGACAGACAGGGATGGCCATGGCTACACCTTC.

This clone was recorded a few times. The chain couples TRBV12-5 to TRBJ2-2; 9 bases agree with TRBD1. Germline values: CDR1 LGHNT, CDR2 FRNRAP. Trimming at V came to 6 bases and at J to 7 bases, leaving 9 bases not matched to a gene. The CDR3 contains 15 residues. The DNA for the CDR3 is TGTGCTAGTGGCCTGACAGGGGGACTCGGCGGGGAGCTGTTTTTT. It codes for CASGLTGGLGGELFF.

This clone was detected a few times. The chain carries TRBV6-2 or TRBV6-3 and TRBJ2-7; D perhaps matches TRBD2 (5 bases). Germline V gene sequence: CDR1 MNHEY, CDR2 SVGEGT. V was trimmed by 4 bases and J by 4 bases, leaving 11 bases between them. CDR3 length: 13 amino acids. CDR3 protein: CASSSWEHYEQYF. CDR3 sequence (DNA): TGTGCCAGCAGTTCGTGGGAGCATTACGAGCAGTACTTC.

The chain couples TRBV2 to TRBJ2-3; perhaps TRBD1 as D (6 bases). The CDR3 loop spans 14 amino acids. Germline V CDR1 and CDR2: SNHLY, FYNNEI. V was shortened by 9 bases and J by 0 bases, with 13 bases between the two germline ends. The CDR3: CASNREKSTDTQYF. The CDR3 bases are TGTGCCAGTAACAGGGAGAAAAGCACAGATACGCAGTATTTT.

In this sample, this clone turned up a few times. The CDR3 nucleotides are TGTGCCAGCAGTATAAAAAAGAAAACAGTAACAGTTATGAACACTGAAGCTTTCTTT. Translating gives CASSIKKKTVTVMNTEAFF. V is TRBV6-2 or TRBV6-3 and J is TRBJ1-1; D remains ambiguous. From germline, CDR1 is MNHEY and CDR2 SVGEGT. Trimming removed 5 bases from V and 0 bases from J, with 25 bases in between. This CDR3 is 19 amino acids long.

This rearrangement joins TRBV28 to TRBJ1-4; TRBD1 might be the D (6 bases). CDR1 is MDHEN, CDR2 SYDVKM, per germline. This CDR3 region has 17 residues. V dropped 3 bases and J dropped 0 bases, with 14 bases sitting between them. As DNA, the CDR3 is TGTGCCAGCAGTTTTAGGGGACACCCGGCAACTAATGAAAAACTGTTTTTT. It yields the protein CASSFRGHPATNEKLFF.

V is TRBV5-1 and J is TRBJ1-3; D remains ambiguous. The CDR3 sequence is 16 residues long. Trimming removed 3 bases at V and 0 bases at J, with 13 bases between. Per the germline V gene, CDR1 is SGHRS and CDR2 is YFSETQ. The CDR3 region has the DNA TGCGCCAGCAGCTACAACCCAGGTTTCTCTGGAAACACCATATATTTT. Amino acid sequence: CASSYNPGFSGNTIYF.

This chain links TRBV7-2 with TRBJ2-7, with 9 nucleotides matching TRBD2. V lost 6 bases, J lost 1 base, and 7 bases stayed unmatched. In germline, CDR1 is SGHTA, CDR2 FQGNSA. The CDR3 has 15 residues. CDR3 amino acids: CASSSSGTASYEQYF. DNA for the CDR3: TGTGCCAGCAGTTCTAGCGGGACCGCGTCCTACGAGCAGTACTTC.

The chain joins TRBV5-1 to TRBJ1-2; D is unclear. The CDR3 has 13 amino acids. Germline V gene lookup returns CDR1 SGHRS and CDR2 YFSETQ. The V end lost 3 bases, the J end lost 8 bases, and 14 bases lay between the germline ends. This chain's CDR3 is CASSSDHLLGYTF. CDR3 DNA: TGCGCCAGCAGCTCAGACCATTTACTAGGCTACACCTTC.

V is TRBV7-2 and J is TRBJ1-6; no definite D call. V lost 1 base and J 0 bases, leaving 4 bases between the germline ends. Germline CDR1 reads SGHTA; CDR2 reads FQGNSA. CDR3 length: 15 amino acids. Here the CDR3 reads CASSLGSSYNSPLHF. DNA for the CDR3: TGTGCCAGCAGCTTAGGCAGCTCCTATAATTCACCCCTCCACTTT.

The chain has TRBV7-9 and TRBJ1-4; D gene ambiguous. The CDR3 has 15 residues. CDR1 and CDR2 (germline): SEHNR, FQNEAQ (reference sequence). V lost 1 base and J lost 7, with 13 bases in between. CDR3 amino acids: CASSLVTLQTEKLFF. The CDR3 DNA reads TGTGCCAGCAGCTTAGTGACACTCCAAACTGAAAAACTGTTTTTT. The variable domain in full, with the rest retrieved from reference TRBV7-9 and TRBJ1-4, is DTGVSQNPRHKITKRGQNVTFRCDPISEHNRLYWYRQTLGQGPEFLTYFQNEAQLEKSRLLSDRFSAERPKGSFSTLEIQRTEQGDSAMYLCASSLVTLQTEKLFFGSGTQLSVL.

This clone was found a few times. The chain employs TRBV9 and TRBJ1-1; no reliable D call. The CDR3 loop spans 12 amino acids. With 0 bases removed from V and 3 bases from J, the gap between germline ends came to 3 bases. Germline V gene data show CDR1 as SGDLS and CDR2 as YYNGEE. This CDR3 reads CASSVGDTEAFF. CDR3 bases: TGTGCCAGCAGCGTAGGCGACACTGAAGCTTTCTTT.

The V call is TRBV29-1, the J call TRBJ2-7; TRBD1 might be the D (5 bases). Trimming shortened V by 4 bases and J by 2 bases, and 9 bases separated the two germline ends. The germline gives CDR1 SQVTM, CDR2 ANQGSEA. This CDR3 has 12 residues. This CDR3 reads CSVADTTYEQYF. The CDR3 nucleotides are TGCAGCGTTGCGGACACGACCTACGAGCAGTACTTC.

The V gene is TRBV28, the J gene TRBJ1-3, with D possibly TRBD1 on 5 matching bases. The CDR3 is 14 amino acids. CDR1 MDHEN and CDR2 SYDVKM come from the germline V gene. The V gene lost 2 bases and the J gene lost 3 bases, with 8 bases spanning the gap. This CDR3 reads CASSLGGGGNTIYF. The CDR3 DNA reads TGTGCCAGCAGTTTAGGGGGAGGTGGAAACACCATATATTTT.

The gene calls are TRBV2 and TRBJ2-1; D uncertain. V was cut by 7 bases and J by 4 bases, with 11 bases left in between. Looked up from germline, CDR1 is SNHLY and CDR2 is FYNNEI. The CDR3 length is 13 residues. CDR3 sequence: CASTITGYNEQFF. The CDR3 DNA is TGTGCCAGCACAATCACTGGTTACAATGAGCAGTTCTTC.

This rearrangement joins TRBV27 to TRBJ2-7; 8 nucleotides line up with TRBD1. Germline V gene data show CDR1 as MNHEY and CDR2 as SMNVEV (reference sequence). V was pared by 2 bases and J by 7 bases, with 7 bases of the junction left unmatched. The CDR3 is 14 amino acids. The CDR3, as DNA: TGTGCCAGCAGTTTAACAGGGGGTGGGGAGGAGCAGTACTTC. Translated, it gives CASSLTGGGEEQYF.

The chain has TRBV7-2 and TRBJ2-6, with 12 bases aligning to TRBD1. J lost 4 bases, V lost 6 bases, and 10 bases had no gene match. Germline V lookup: CDR1 SGHTA, CDR2 FQGNSA. The CDR3 runs to 18 residues. CDR3 in DNA: TGTGCCAGCAGTTCTCCGGGACAGGGGGCGATCGGGGCCAACGTCCTGACTTTC. It encodes CASSSPGQGAIGANVLTF.

This CDR3 reads CASSPGARGADTQYF. DNA for the CDR3: TGTGCCAGCAGTCCAGGGGCCCGCGGTGCAGATACGCAGTATTTT. The gene calls are TRBV7-2 and TRBJ2-3; D is possibly TRBD1 (6 bases). From germline, CDR1 is SGHTA and CDR2 FQGNSA. This CDR3 is built from 15 residues. Trimming pared 6 bases from V and 4 bases from J, leaving 17 bases between.

The chain has TRBV2 and TRBJ2-3; 8 bases align to TRBD1. The CDR3 is 12 residues long. The trim removed 4 bases at V and 9 bases at J, leaving 3 bases unmatched. The germline gives CDR1 SNHLY, CDR2 FYNNEI. The CDR3 sequence is CASSARTGTQYF. Here the CDR3 DNA reads TGTGCCAGCAGTGCCCGGACAGGGACGCAGTATTTT.